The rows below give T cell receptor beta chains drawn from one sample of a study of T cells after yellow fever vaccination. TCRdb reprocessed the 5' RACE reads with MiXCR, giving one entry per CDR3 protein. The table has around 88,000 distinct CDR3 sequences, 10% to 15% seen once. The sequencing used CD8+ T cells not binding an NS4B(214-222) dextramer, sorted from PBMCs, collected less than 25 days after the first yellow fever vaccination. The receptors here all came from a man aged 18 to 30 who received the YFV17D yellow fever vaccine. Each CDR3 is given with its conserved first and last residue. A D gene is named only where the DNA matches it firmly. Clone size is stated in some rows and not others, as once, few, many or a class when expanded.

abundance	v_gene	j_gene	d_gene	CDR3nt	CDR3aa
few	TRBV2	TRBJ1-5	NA	TGTGCCAGCAGTGGAGGGACTTGGGGGTATTTGAGCAATCAGCCCCAGCATTTT	CASSGGTWGYLSNQPQHF
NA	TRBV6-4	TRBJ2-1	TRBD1	TGTGCCAGCAGTGCCAGGACAGGATACAATGAGCAGTTCTTC	CASSARTGYNEQFF
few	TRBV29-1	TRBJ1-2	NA	TGCAGCGTGGGGACGGTCTATGGCTACACCTTC	CSVGTVYGYTF
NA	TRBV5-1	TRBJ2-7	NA	TGCGCCAGCAGCTTGGTCCCCGAGACACCCCCCTACGAGCAGTACTTC	CASSLVPETPPYEQYF
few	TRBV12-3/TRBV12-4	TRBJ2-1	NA	TGTGCCAGCAGGCCAGGGTCGGCCTACAATGAGCAGTTCTTC	CASRPGSAYNEQFF
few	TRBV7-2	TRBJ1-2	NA	TGTGCCAGCGCCCATGGCGGATCGGGCTACACCTTC	CASAHGGSGYTF
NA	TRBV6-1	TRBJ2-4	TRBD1	TGTGCCAGCAGGTGGACAGGGGGAACCAAAAACATTCAGTACTTC	CASRWTGGTKNIQYF
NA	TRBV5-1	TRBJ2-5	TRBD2	TGCGCCAGCAGCTTCGAACGACTAGCGGGGTTAGAGACCCAGTACTTC	CASSFERLAGLETQYF
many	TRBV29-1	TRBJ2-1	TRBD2	TGCAGCGTTGAATGGCGGGGGATGAATGAGCAGTTCTTC	CSVEWRGMNEQFF
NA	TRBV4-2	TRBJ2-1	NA	TGTGCCAGCAGCCAAGATGAGGCGGGGTGGGACAATGAGCAGTTCTTC	CASSQDEAGWDNEQFF
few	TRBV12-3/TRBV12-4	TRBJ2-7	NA	TGTGCCAGCAGCCAGGGACGAAGTGCCGAGCAGTACTTC	CASSQGRSAEQYF
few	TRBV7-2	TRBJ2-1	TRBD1	TGTGCCAGCAGCCCCAGGGGGTTAATAAATGAGCAGTTCTTC	CASSPRGLINEQFF
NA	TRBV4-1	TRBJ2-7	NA	TGCGCCAGCAGCCAAGCGGGCAGGGATACTGTGCAGTACTTC	CASSQAGRDTVQYF
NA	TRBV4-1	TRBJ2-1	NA	TGCGCCAGCAGCCTACGGAAATTCGGACAGTACAATGAGCAGTTCTTC	CASSLRKFGQYNEQFF